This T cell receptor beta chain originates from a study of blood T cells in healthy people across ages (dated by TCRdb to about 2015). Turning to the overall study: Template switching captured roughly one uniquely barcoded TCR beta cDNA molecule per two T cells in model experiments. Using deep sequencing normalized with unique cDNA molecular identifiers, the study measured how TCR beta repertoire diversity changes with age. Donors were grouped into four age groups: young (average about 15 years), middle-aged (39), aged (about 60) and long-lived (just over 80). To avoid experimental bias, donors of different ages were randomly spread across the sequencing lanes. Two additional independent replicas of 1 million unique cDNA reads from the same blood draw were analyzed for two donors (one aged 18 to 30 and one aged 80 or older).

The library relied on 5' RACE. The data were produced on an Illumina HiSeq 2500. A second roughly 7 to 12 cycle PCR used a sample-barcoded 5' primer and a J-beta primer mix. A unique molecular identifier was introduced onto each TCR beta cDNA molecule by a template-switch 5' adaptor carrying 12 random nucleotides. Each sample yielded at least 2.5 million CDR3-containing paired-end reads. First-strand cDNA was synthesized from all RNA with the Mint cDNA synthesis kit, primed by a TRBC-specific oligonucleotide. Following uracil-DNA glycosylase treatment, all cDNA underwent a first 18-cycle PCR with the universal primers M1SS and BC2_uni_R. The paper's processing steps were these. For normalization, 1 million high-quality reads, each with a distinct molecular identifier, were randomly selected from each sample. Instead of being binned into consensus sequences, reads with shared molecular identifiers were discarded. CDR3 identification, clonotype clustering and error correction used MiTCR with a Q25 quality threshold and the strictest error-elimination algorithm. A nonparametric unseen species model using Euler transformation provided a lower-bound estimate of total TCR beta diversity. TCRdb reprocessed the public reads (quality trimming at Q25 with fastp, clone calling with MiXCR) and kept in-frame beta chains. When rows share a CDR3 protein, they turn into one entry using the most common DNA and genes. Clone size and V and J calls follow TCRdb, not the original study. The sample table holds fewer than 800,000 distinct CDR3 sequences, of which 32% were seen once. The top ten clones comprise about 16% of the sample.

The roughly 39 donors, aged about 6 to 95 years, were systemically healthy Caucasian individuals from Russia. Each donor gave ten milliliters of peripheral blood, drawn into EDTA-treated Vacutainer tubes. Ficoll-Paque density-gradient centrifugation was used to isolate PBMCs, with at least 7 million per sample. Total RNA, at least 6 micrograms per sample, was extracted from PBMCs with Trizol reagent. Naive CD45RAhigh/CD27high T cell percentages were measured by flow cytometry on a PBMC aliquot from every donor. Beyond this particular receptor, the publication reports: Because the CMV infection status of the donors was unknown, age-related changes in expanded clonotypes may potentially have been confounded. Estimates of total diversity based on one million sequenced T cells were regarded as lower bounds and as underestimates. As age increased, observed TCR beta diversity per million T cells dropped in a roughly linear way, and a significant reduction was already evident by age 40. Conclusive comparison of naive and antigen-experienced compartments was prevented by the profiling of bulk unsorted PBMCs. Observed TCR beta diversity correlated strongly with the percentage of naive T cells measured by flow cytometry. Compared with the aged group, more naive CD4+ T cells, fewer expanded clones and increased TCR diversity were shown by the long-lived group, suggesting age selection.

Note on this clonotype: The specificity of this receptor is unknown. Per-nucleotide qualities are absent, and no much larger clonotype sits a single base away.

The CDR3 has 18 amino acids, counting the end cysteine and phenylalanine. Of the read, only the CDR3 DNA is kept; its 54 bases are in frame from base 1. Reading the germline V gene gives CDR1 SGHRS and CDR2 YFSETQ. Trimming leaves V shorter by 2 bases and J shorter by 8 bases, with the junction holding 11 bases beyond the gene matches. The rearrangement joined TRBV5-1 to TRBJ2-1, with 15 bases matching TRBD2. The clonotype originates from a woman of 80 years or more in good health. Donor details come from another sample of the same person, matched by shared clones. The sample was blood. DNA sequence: TGCGCCAGCAGCTTTGGACTAGCGGGGGGGCCCGGTTCCCATGAGCAGTTCTTC. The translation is CASSFGLAGGPGSHEQFF.